Listed here is a single T cell receptor beta chain. The V end lost 0 bases, the J end lost 6 bases, and 12 bases lay between the germline ends. CDR3 length equals 14 residues. CDR1 and CDR2 from the germline V gene are MGHDK and SYGVNS. As processed by the authors: Estimation of nucleated cell counts relied on the amplification of reference gene primers. Sequencing was performed with immunoSEQ multiplex PCR; in TCRdb, only in-frame clones are kept and a portion is missing. That table furnishes V, J and clone size, whereas the DNA furnished D and trimming. This sample has around 99,000 clones, with about four fifths found just once. This entry comes from a study of blood T cell repertoires in COVID-19. Study-level information: COVID-19 samples, acute and convalescent, were from the United States, Italy and Spain. PBMCs, B-cell-depleted T cells, or T cells provided the cDNA or gDNA that made up the material.

The sequencing sample was made of peripheral blood. The gene calls are TRBV25-1 and TRBJ2-7; D not certain. The origin of this receptor is a woman older than 75 with active or convalescent COVID-19. CDR3 region: CASSEYPGWSEQYF. Here the CDR3 DNA reads TGTGCCAGCAGTGAATATCCGGGTTGGTCCGAGCAGTACTTC.